The rows below give T cell receptor beta chains drawn from one sample of a study of cytomegalovirus exposure and HLA in healthy donors. Measured with immunoSEQ multiplex PCR; TCRdb has only the in-frame clones, and not every one. The sample includes more than 100,000 clones. The material sequenced was PBMCs. These TCRs come from a young man in good health and CMV-seronegative. Both conserved end residues are part of each CDR3. D genes are given only for firm matches.

J | D | length | V | CDR3 | DNA
TRBJ2-7 | - | 16 | TRBV6-1 | CASSEWVALGSYEQYF | TGTGCCAGCAGTGAATGGGTTGCTCTAGGTTCCTACGAGCAGTACTTC
TRBJ1-2 | TRBD1 | 15 | TRBV27 | CASSSQQGSRYGYTF | TGTGCCAGCAGTTCACAACAGGGGAGTCGCTATGGCTACACCTTC
TRBJ1-5 | - | 14 | TRBV19 | CASKEDFSNQPQHF | TGTGCCAGTAAAGAAGACTTTAGCAATCAGCCCCAGCATTTT
TRBJ2-1 | - | 14 | TRBV11-2 | CASSLDEVVHEQFF | TGTGCCAGCAGCTTAGACGAGGTGGTCCATGAGCAGTTCTTC
TRBJ1-1 | - | 12 | TRBV7-8 | CASSLHPSEAFF | TGTGCCAGCAGCTTACACCCCAGTGAAGCTTTCTTT
TRBJ1-1 | - | 14 | TRBV6-1 | CASSETIVNTEAFF | TGTGCCAGCAGTGAAACGATAGTGAACACTGAAGCTTTCTTT
TRBJ1-2 | - | 14 | TRBV5-6 | CASVQQGAVRGYTF | TGTGCCAGCGTCCAACAGGGTGCAGTACGTGGCTACACCTTC
TRBJ1-2 | TRBD1 | 15 | TRBV5-6 | CASSAGTGANYGYTF | TGTGCCAGCAGCGCAGGGACAGGAGCTAACTATGGCTACACCTTC
TRBJ1-4 | TRBD1 | 15 | TRBV7-8 | CASSPRGTGDEELFF | TGTGCCAGCAGCCCCCGTGGGACAGGGGATGAGGAACTGTTTTTT
TRBJ2-7 | - | 14 | TRBV6-5 | CATGRAGATYEQYF | TGTGCCACCGGGCGGGCGGGGGCTACCTACGAGCAGTACTTC
TRBJ2-3 | TRBD2 | 16 | TRBV5-5 | CASSLGSGGSTDTQYF | TGTGCCAGCAGCTTAGGTAGCGGGGGGAGCACAGATACGCAGTATTTT
TRBJ2-7 | TRBD1 | 15 | TRBV28 | CASSSAGTGGYEQYF | TGTGCCAGCAGTTCCGCCGGGACAGGGGGCTACGAGCAGTACTTC
TRBJ1-2 | TRBD1 | 17 | TRBV27 | CASSFRTGLVGYDGYTF | TGTGCCAGCAGTTTCCGGACAGGCCTAGTGGGATATGATGGCTACACCTTC
TRBJ2-7 | TRBD1 | 14 | TRBV4-1 | CASSQWTGSREQYF | TGCGCCAGCAGCCAATGGACAGGGAGTCGCGAGCAGTACTTC
TRBJ1-3 | TRBD1 | 14 | TRBV7-9 | CASSLQGAGNTIYF | TGTGCCAGCAGCTTACAGGGGGCTGGAAACACCATATATTTT
TRBJ1-5 | - | 15 | TRBV6-1 | CASNSKDGSNQPQHF | TGTGCCAGCAACAGCAAAGACGGTAGCAATCAGCCCCAGCATTTT
TRBJ1-1 | TRBD1 | 11 | TRBV29-1 | CSVGTGVGAFF | TGCAGCGTTGGGACAGGGGTAGGAGCTTTCTTT
TRBJ1-4 | TRBD1 | 14 | TRBV29-1 | CSVGAGQKDEKLFF | TGCAGCGTGGGTGCGGGACAGAAGGATGAAAAACTGTTTTTT
TRBJ2-5 | - | 14 | TRBV7-2 | CASSLAGPGETQYF | TGTGCCAGCAGCTTAGCTGGCCCAGGAGAGACCCAGTACTTC
TRBJ1-5 | TRBD1 | 15 | TRBV18 | CASSPPGQGNQPQHF | TGTGCCAGCTCACCACCGGGACAGGGGAACCAGCCCCAGCATTTT
TRBJ2-6 | - | 16 | TRBV12-5 | CASGPPTGSGANVLTF | TGTGCTAGTGGACCACCCACAGGCTCTGGGGCCAACGTCCTGACTTTC
TRBJ2-1 | TRBD1 | 17 | TRBV18 | CASSPPRGTQIYNEQFF | TGTGCCAGCTCACCACCCAGGGGGACACAAATATACAATGAGCAGTTCTTC